These T cell receptor beta chains were read from a single sample in a study of Graves' ophthalmopathy and Graves' hyperthyroidism. From the multiplex PCR reads, TCRdb called clonotypes with MiXCR, one entry per CDR3 protein. The sample holds about 620,000 distinct CDR3 sequences, over 20% seen once. What was sequenced was peripheral blood. All receptors come from a woman aged 18-30 years with stable Graves' hyperthyroidism. Some clones in this sample may be carry-over from other donors' samples. The CDR3 runs from the conserved cysteine through the conserved F or W. Fields, in order: V gene, J gene, D gene, clone size, CDR3 DNA, CDR3 protein. The D gene is left open where the match is weak. Not every row has a clone size; where given, it reads once, few, many or a size class.

V gene: TRBV6-1
J gene: TRBJ1-6
D gene: -
clone size: many
CDR3 DNA: TGTGCCAGCAGTGAAGCTCTCCAGGGGCACAGACATTCACCCCTCCACTTT
CDR3 protein: CASSEALQGHRHSPLHF

V gene: TRBV6-5
J gene: TRBJ1-1
D gene: TRBD1
clone size: many
CDR3 DNA: TGTGCCAGCAGTTTCGGACAGGCCCTGAACACTGAAGCTTTCTTT
CDR3 protein: CASSFGQALNTEAFF

V gene: TRBV11-2
J gene: TRBJ1-1
D gene: TRBD1
clone size: -
CDR3 DNA: TGTGCCAGCAGCTCGACAGGGTTGGGGACTGAAGCTTTCTTT
CDR3 protein: CASSSTGLGTEAFF

V gene: TRBV2
J gene: TRBJ2-4
D gene: TRBD2
clone size: few
CDR3 DNA: TGTGCCAGCAGTGACTCCGACCTATTAGCGGGAGAAGGAGCCAAAAACATTCAGTACTTC
CDR3 protein: CASSDSDLLAGEGAKNIQYF

V gene: TRBV7-2
J gene: TRBJ1-5
D gene: -
clone size: many
CDR3 DNA: TGTGCCAGCAGCTTAGGGCCGGAGAAATCAGTAACCCAGCATTTT
CDR3 protein: CASSLGPEKSVTQHF

V gene: TRBV29-1
J gene: TRBJ2-5
D gene: -
clone size: many
CDR3 DNA: TGCAGCGGAATGGACCCCTGGGGGGAGACCCAGTACTTC
CDR3 protein: CSGMDPWGETQYF

V gene: TRBV5-6
J gene: TRBJ1-2
D gene: -
clone size: few
CDR3 DNA: TGTGCCAGCAGCCCACCGGGTTTTTGGACCGGCTACACCTTC
CDR3 protein: CASSPPGFWTGYTF

V gene: TRBV5-6
J gene: TRBJ1-1
D gene: -
clone size: -
CDR3 DNA: TGTGCCAGCAGCTTGGAGGGGGGGAAGAACACTGAAGCTTTCTTT
CDR3 protein: CASSLEGGKNTEAFF

V gene: TRBV7-9
J gene: TRBJ2-5
D gene: -
clone size: -
CDR3 DNA: TGTGCCAGCAGCCCCGGTTTGGCTACTAAGGGCCAGTACTTC
CDR3 protein: CASSPGLATKGQYF

V gene: TRBV11-2
J gene: TRBJ2-5
D gene: -
clone size: many
CDR3 DNA: TGTGCCAGCAGCCCCGGAGCGGGACAACAAGAGACCCAGTACTTC
CDR3 protein: CASSPGAGQQETQYF

V gene: TRBV20-1
J gene: TRBJ1-5
D gene: TRBD1
clone size: once
CDR3 DNA: TGCAGTGCTATAACGGGACAGTACAATCAGCCCCAGCATTTT
CDR3 protein: CSAITGQYNQPQHF

V gene: TRBV5-1
J gene: TRBJ1-1
D gene: -
clone size: many
CDR3 DNA: TGCGCCAGCAGATTCACAGGGACCAACACTGAAGCTTTCTTT
CDR3 protein: CASRFTGTNTEAFF

V gene: TRBV29-1
J gene: TRBJ2-5
D gene: -
clone size: -
CDR3 DNA: TGCAGCGTTACCGGGCTACTCACCGAGACCCAGTACTTC
CDR3 protein: CSVTGLLTETQYF

V gene: TRBV6-1
J gene: TRBJ1-1
D gene: TRBD1
clone size: -
CDR3 DNA: TGTGCCAGCAGGGGACAGTTCAACACTGAAGCTTTCTTT
CDR3 protein: CASRGQFNTEAFF

V gene: TRBV27
J gene: TRBJ2-5
D gene: TRBD2
clone size: -
CDR3 DNA: TGTGCCAGCAGTCCCGGACTAGTTGTAGAGACCCAGTACTTC
CDR3 protein: CASSPGLVVETQYF

V gene: TRBV14
J gene: TRBJ2-7
D gene: -
clone size: many
CDR3 DNA: TGTGCCAGCAGCCAAGATCGGCTAGTGCAGTACTTC
CDR3 protein: CASSQDRLVQYF

V gene: TRBV5-1
J gene: TRBJ1-2
D gene: -
clone size: few
CDR3 DNA: TGCGCCAGCAGCTTTCAGCCAGCCAACTATGGCTACACCTTC
CDR3 protein: CASSFQPANYGYTF

V gene: TRBV2
J gene: TRBJ2-4
D gene: TRBD1
clone size: many
CDR3 DNA: TGTGCCAGCACTGGGGTGGACAGGGCGGAAGACAAAAACATTCAGTACTTC
CDR3 protein: CASTGVDRAEDKNIQYF

V gene: TRBV27
J gene: TRBJ1-5
D gene: -
clone size: many
CDR3 DNA: TGTGCCAGCAGTTTGGACAGACAATATCAGCCCCAGCATTTT
CDR3 protein: CASSLDRQYQPQHF

V gene: TRBV9
J gene: TRBJ1-6
D gene: -
clone size: many
CDR3 DNA: TGTGCCAGCAGCGCCCGCGGGGATGCCACTATTGCACCCCTCCACTTT
CDR3 protein: CASSARGDATIAPLHF

V gene: TRBV19
J gene: TRBJ1-5
D gene: TRBD1
clone size: -
CDR3 DNA: TGTGCCAGTAGTAAGGCAGGGGGTCAGCCCCAGCATTTT
CDR3 protein: CASSKAGGQPQHF

V gene: TRBV18
J gene: TRBJ2-7
D gene: -
clone size: -
CDR3 DNA: TGTGCCAGCTCACCACCGATTCCAGGTTCCGAGCAGTACTTC
CDR3 protein: CASSPPIPGSEQYF

V gene: TRBV20-1
J gene: TRBJ1-1
D gene: -
clone size: many
CDR3 DNA: TGCAGTGCTAGAGATCTCCACGGAAGCACTGAAGCTTTCTTT
CDR3 protein: CSARDLHGSTEAFF

V gene: TRBV6-1
J gene: TRBJ2-7
D gene: TRBD2
clone size: few
CDR3 DNA: TGTGCCAGCAGTGAGCAGGGCGGGGGCTCCTACGAGCAGTACTTC
CDR3 protein: CASSEQGGGSYEQYF

V gene: TRBV6-1
J gene: TRBJ2-7
D gene: -
clone size: -
CDR3 DNA: TGTGCCAGCAGTGACCGGGACTCCCTATTGACCTACGAGCAGTACTTC
CDR3 protein: CASSDRDSLLTYEQYF

V gene: TRBV28
J gene: TRBJ2-7
D gene: -
clone size: many
CDR3 DNA: TGTGCCAGCAGTGACGGCCTCCTGGTCAACGAGCAGTACTTC
CDR3 protein: CASSDGLLVNEQYF

V gene: TRBV29-1
J gene: TRBJ1-5
D gene: -
clone size: -
CDR3 DNA: TGCAGCGTTGCGGAGGCAGGGAATAGCAATCATCCCCAGCACTTT
CDR3 protein: CSVAEAGNSNHPQHF

V gene: TRBV7-2
J gene: TRBJ1-2
D gene: -
clone size: -
CDR3 DNA: TGTGCCAGCAGTCGGACCGCGGGCCCTGGCTACACCTTC
CDR3 protein: CASSRTAGPGYTF

V gene: TRBV7-8
J gene: TRBJ2-3
D gene: -
clone size: many
CDR3 DNA: TGTGCCAGCAGCCCGCCGAAAGATACGCAGTATTTT
CDR3 protein: CASSPPKDTQYF

V gene: TRBV18
J gene: TRBJ2-7
D gene: TRBD1
clone size: many
CDR3 DNA: TGTGCCAGCTCACCCAACACAGGGGAAGAAGCGTACTTC
CDR3 protein: CASSPNTGEEAYF